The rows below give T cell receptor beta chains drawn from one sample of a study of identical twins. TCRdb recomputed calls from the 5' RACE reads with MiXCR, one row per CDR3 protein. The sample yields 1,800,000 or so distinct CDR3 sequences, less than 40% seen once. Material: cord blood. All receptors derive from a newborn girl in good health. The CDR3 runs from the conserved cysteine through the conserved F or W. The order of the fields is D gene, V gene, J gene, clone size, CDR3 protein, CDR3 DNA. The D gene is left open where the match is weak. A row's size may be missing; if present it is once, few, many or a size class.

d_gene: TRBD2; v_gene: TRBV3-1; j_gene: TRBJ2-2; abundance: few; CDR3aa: CASSPRLASNTGELFF; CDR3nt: TGTGCCAGCAGCCCTAGACTAGCGTCGAACACCGGGGAGCTGTTTTTT
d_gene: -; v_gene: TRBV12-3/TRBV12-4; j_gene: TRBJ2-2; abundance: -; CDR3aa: CASSLAHPIGELFF; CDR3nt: TGTGCCAGCAGTTTAGCCCATCCCATCGGGGAGCTGTTTTTT
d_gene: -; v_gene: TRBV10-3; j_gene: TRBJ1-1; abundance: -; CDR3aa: CAISPTGAPNTEAFF; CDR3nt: TGTGCCATCAGTCCAACCGGGGCCCCGAACACTGAAGCTTTCTTT
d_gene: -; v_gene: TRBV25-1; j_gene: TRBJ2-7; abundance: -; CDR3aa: CASRGGHSYEQYF; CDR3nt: TGTGCCAGCAGAGGGGGACACTCCTACGAGCAGTACTTC
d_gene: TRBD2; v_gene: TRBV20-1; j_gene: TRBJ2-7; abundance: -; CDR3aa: CSARLAGALSSYEQYF; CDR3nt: TGCAGTGCACGACTAGCGGGAGCTCTAAGCTCCTACGAGCAGTACTTC
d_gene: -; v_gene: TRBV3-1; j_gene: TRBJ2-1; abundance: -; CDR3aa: CASSYSETVRFF; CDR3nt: TGTGCCAGCAGCTACTCCGAGACCGTTCGGTTCTTC
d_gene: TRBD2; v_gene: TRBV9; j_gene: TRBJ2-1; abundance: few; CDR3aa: CASSVGTSGRAYNEQFF; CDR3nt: TGTGCCAGCAGCGTAGGGACTAGCGGGAGGGCCTACAATGAGCAGTTCTTC
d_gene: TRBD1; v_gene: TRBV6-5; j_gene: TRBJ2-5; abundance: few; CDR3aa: CASSYATGFGETQYF; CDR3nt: TGTGCCAGCAGTTACGCGACAGGGTTTGGGGAGACCCAGTACTTC
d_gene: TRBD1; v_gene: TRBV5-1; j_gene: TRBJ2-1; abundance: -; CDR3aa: CASSLTGETQFF; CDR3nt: TGCGCCAGCAGCTTAACAGGGGAGACCCAGTTCTTC
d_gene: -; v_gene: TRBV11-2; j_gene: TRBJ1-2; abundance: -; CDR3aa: CASSLEPGYGYIF; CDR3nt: TGTGCCAGCAGCTTAGAACCTGGTTATGGCTACATCTTC
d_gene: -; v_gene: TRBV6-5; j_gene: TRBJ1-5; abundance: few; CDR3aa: CATQSKPQHF; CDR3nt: TGTGCCACCCAAAGTAAGCCCCAGCATTTT
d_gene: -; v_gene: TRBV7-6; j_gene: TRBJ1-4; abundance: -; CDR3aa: CASSMPGGQLEKLFF; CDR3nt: TGTGCCAGCAGCATGCCGGGGGGTCAACTTGAAAAACTGTTTTTT
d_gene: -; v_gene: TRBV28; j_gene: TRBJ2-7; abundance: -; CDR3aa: CASTPGQTYEQYF; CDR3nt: TGTGCCTCTACCCCGGGACAAACCTACGAGCAGTACTTC
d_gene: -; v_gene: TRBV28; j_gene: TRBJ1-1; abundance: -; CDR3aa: CASRPGTAGFEAFF; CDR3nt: TGTGCCAGCAGACCCGGGACTGCAGGTTTTGAAGCTTTCTTT
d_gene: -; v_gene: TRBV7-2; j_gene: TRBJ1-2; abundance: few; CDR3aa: CASSLFDRSEDYGYTF; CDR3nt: TGTGCCAGCAGCCTGTTCGACAGGTCAGAGGACTATGGCTACACCTTC
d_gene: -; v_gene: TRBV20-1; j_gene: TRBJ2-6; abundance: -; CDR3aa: CSARNRGMAQGGANVLTF; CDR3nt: TGCAGTGCCCGAAATAGGGGTATGGCACAAGGGGGGGCCAACGTCCTGACTTTC
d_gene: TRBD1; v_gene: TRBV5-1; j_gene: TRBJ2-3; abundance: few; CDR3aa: CASSLVTRQGKTDTQYF; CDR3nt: TGCGCCAGCAGCTTGGTAACTAGACAGGGGAAAACAGATACGCAGTATTTT
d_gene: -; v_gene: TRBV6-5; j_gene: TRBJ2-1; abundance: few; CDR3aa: CASSYTGEGYNEQFF; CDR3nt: TGTGCCAGCAGTTACACAGGGGAGGGCTACAATGAGCAGTTCTTC
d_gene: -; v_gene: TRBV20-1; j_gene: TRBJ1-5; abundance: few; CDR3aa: CSARRLLQPQHF; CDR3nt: TGCAGTGCCCGGCGATTATTGCAGCCCCAGCATTTT
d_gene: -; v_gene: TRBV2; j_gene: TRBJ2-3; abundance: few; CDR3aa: CASRATKGDTQYF; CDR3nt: TGTGCCAGCAGGGCAACCAAGGGAGATACGCAGTATTTT
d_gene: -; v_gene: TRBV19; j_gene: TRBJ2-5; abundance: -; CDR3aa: CASSISKETQYF; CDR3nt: TGTGCCAGTAGTATTTCGAAAGAGACCCAGTACTTC
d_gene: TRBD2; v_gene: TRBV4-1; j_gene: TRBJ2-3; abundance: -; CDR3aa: CASIQVAGLAAITDTQYF; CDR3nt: TGCGCCAGCATCCAAGTAGCGGGACTAGCGGCGATCACAGATACGCAGTATTTT
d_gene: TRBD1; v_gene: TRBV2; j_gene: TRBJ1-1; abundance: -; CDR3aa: CASIDRGEAFF; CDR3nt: TGTGCCAGCATAGACAGGGGCGAAGCTTTCTTT
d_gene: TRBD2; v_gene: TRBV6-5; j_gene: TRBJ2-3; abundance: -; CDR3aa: CASSYLGLAGELKATDTQYF; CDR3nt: TGTGCCAGCAGTTACTTGGGGCTAGCGGGGGAATTGAAGGCCACAGATACGCAGTATTTT
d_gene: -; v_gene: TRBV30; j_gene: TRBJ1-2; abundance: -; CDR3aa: CAWSHGTYGYTF; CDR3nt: TGTGCCTGGAGTCATGGGACCTATGGCTACACCTTC
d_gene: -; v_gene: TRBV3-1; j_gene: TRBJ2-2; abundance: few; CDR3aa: CASSQDLMRSGELFF; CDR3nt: TGTGCCAGCAGCCAAGATTTGATGCGGTCCGGGGAGCTGTTTTTT
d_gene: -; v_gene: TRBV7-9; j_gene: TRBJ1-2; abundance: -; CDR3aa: CASSPRGGTYGYTF; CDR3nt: TGTGCCAGCAGCCCTCGCGGAGGCACATATGGCTACACCTTC
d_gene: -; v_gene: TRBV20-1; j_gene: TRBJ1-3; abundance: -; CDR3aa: CSASAGAGNTIYF; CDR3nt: TGCAGTGCTAGTGCGGGTGCCGGAAACACCATATATTTT
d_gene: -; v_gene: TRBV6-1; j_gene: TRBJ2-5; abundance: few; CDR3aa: CASSEIRETQYF; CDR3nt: TGTGCCAGCAGTGAAATTAGAGAGACCCAGTACTTC
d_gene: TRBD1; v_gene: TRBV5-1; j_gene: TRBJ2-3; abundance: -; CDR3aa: CASSPTGTGVSSTDTQYF; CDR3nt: TGCGCCAGCAGCCCAACCGGGACAGGGGTCTCCAGCACAGATACGCAGTATTTT
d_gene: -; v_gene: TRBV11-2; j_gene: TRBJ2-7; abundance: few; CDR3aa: CASSLVPPPYEQYF; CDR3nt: TGTGCCAGCAGCTTAGTTCCTCCCCCCTACGAGCAGTACTTC
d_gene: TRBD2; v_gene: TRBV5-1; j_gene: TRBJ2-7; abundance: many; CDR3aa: CASSLTSGAYEQYF; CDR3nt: TGCGCCAGCAGCTTGACTAGCGGGGCCTACGAGCAGTACTTC
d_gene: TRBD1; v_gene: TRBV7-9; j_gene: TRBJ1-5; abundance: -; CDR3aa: CASSSRDRGGLHF; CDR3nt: TGTGCCAGCAGCTCCCGGGACAGGGGTGGCCTGCATTTT
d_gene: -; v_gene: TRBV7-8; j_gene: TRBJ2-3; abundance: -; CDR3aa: CASSQGAGYRTTDTQYF; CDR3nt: TGTGCCAGCAGCCAAGGGGCGGGCTACCGGACCACAGATACGCAGTATTTT
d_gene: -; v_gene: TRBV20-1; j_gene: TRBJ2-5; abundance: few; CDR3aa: CSASLQETQYF; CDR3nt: TGCAGTGCTAGTCTACAAGAGACCCAGTACTTC
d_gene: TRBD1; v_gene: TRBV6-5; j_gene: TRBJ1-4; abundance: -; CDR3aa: CASSYSTGQVLKGGEKLFF; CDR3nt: TGTGCCAGCAGTTACTCGACGGGACAGGTTCTAAAAGGGGGTGAAAAACTGTTTTTT
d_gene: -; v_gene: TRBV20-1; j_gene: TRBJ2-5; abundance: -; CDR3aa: CSAVNHLGTQYF; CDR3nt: TGCAGTGCTGTGAACCATCTAGGGACCCAGTACTTC
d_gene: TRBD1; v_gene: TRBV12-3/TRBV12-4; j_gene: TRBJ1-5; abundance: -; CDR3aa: CASSPGQGVRQPQHF; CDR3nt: TGTGCCAGCAGCCCGGGACAGGGTGTGAGGCAGCCCCAGCATTTT
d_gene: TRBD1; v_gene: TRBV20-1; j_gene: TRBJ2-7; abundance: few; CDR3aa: CSGDRFSYEQYF; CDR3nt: TGCAGTGGGGACAGGTTTTCCTACGAGCAGTACTTC
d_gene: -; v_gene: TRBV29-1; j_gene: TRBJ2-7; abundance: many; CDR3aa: CSVRRQDYEQYF; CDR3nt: TGCAGCGTTAGGAGACAGGACTACGAGCAGTACTTC